This TCR beta chain was identified during a study of human T cells and chemical hapten exposure. Across the whole study: Patches that contained 0.01% DPC were applied to the upper back and read at 6 days.

As concerns this clonotype: The antigen remains undetermined.

Per germline, CDR1 GTSNPN and CDR2 SVGIG (reference sequence). V gave up 1 base and J gave up 10 bases; unmatched junction bases: 1. This CDR3 has 13 amino acids. TCRdb redid the calling of the RACE reads with MiXCR, one entry per CDR3 protein. This table holds 100,000 or so distinct CDR3 sequences, about 9.3% found once. Time point noted: patch test 2, 6 weeks after DPC sensitization. As to treatment: therapeutic diphenylcyclopropenone sensitization with weekly scalp DPC. Study-wide findings and caveats: Among TCRs, those above 1 in 1000 frequency were unaffected by DPC sensitization.

This material consisted of whole blood, taken in connection with sensitization to the hapten diphenylcyclopropenone (DPC). The TCR comes from a woman between 35 and 50 years old with alopecia areata. Some clones in this sample may be carry-over from other donors' samples. V gene TRBV30 combines with J gene TRBJ2-1; 13 nucleotides line up with TRBD2. This CDR3 is CAWSGTSGGEQFF. The DNA of the CDR3 is TGTGCCTGGAGTGGGACTAGCGGGGGAGAGCAGTTCTTC. The whole variable domain, remainder taken from reference TRBV30 and TRBJ2-1, is SQTIHQWPATLVQPVGSPLSLECTVEGTSNPNLYWYRQAAGRGLQLLFYSVGIGQISSEVPQNLSASRPQDRQFILSSKKLLLSDSGFYLCAWSGTSGGEQFFGPGTRLTVL.